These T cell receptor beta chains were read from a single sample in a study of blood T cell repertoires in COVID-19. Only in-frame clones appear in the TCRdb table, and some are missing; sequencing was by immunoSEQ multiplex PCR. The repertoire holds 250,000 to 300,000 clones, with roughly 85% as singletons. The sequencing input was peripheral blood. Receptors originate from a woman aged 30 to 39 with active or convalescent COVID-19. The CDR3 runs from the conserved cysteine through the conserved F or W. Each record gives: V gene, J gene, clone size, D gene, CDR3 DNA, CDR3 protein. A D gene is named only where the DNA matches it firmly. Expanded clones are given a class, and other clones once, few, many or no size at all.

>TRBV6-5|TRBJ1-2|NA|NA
TGTGCCAGCAAGGTGGCAGGATATGGCTACACCTTC
CASKVAGYGYTF
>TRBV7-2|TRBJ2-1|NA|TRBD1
TGTGCCAGCAGCTTAAAACAGGGGCCCTACAATGAGCAGTTCTTC
CASSLKQGPYNEQFF
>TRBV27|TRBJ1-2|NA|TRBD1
TGTGCCAGCAGAGTTACAGGGGGCTATGGCTACACCTTC
CASRVTGGYGYTF
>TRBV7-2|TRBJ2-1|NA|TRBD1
TGTGCCAGCAGCCTAGGGGGCAGTAACAATGAGCAGTTCTTC
CASSLGGSNNEQFF
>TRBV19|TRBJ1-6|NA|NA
TGTGCCAGTAACCAGGGCCCCCGGCGATCACCCCTCCACTTT
CASNQGPRRSPLHF
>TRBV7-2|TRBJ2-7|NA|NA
TGTGCCAGCAGCTTATTCTCCGTGACAGCCTACGAGCAGTACTTC
CASSLFSVTAYEQYF
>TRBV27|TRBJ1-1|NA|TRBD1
TGTGCCAGCAGTCCCAACAGGGGGGCTGAAGCTTTCTTT
CASSPNRGAEAFF
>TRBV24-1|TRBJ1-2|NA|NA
TGTGCCACCAGTGATTTATCGGTAAACTATGGCTACACCTTC
CATSDLSVNYGYTF
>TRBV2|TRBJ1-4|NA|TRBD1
TGTGCCAGCACCCCGGGACAGATGGGGGAAAAACTGTTTTTT
CASTPGQMGEKLFF
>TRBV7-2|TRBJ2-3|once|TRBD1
TGTGCCAGCAGCTTCTCAAGGGACAGGGTTTGGGATACGCAGTATTTT
CASSFSRDRVWDTQYF
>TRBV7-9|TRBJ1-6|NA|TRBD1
TGTGCCAGCAGCCCGCTCGGACAGGGACGTTATAATTCACCCCTCCACTTT
CASSPLGQGRYNSPLHF
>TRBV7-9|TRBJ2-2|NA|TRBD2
TGTGCCAGCTCCGCCCCTAGCGGGAGCGCGAACACCGGGGAGCTGTTTTTT
CASSAPSGSANTGELFF
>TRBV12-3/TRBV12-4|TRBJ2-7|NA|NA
TGTGCCAGCAGTTTCAGTGGCGGGTACGAGCAGTACTTC
CASSFSGGYEQYF
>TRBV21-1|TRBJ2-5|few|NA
TGTGCCAGGATAGACAGGGATCAAGAGACCCAGTACTTC
CARIDRDQETQYF
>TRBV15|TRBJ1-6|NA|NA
TGTGCCACCAGCAGAGATCAGGGAAAATCACCCCTCCACTTT
CATSRDQGKSPLHF
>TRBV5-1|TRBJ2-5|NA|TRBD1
TGCGCCAGCAGCTTACAGGGGGTCCAAGAGACCCAGTACTTC
CASSLQGVQETQYF
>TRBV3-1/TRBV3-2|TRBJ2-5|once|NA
TGTGCCAGCAGCCCATCTCGAGGGGAGACCCAGTACTTC
CASSPSRGETQYF
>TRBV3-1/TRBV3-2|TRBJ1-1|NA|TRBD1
TGTGCCAGCAGCTCGAATTCAGGGGGCACTGAAGCTTTCTTT
CASSSNSGGTEAFF
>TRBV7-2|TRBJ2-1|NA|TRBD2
TGTGCCAGCAGCTTATTGACTAGCGGGGGCAATGAGCAGTTCTTC
CASSLLTSGGNEQFF
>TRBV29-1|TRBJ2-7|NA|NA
TGCAGCGTTGAAGGTTCCAGGGTCTACGAGCAGTACTTC
CSVEGSRVYEQYF
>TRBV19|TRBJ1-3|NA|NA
TGTGCCAGTAGTATCCGAGGCACTGGAAACACCATATATTTT
CASSIRGTGNTIYF
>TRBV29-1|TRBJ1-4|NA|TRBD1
TGCAGCGTTTCGGGACAGGGCACTAATGAAAAACTGTTTTTT
CSVSGQGTNEKLFF
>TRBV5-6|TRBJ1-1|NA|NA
TGTGCCAGCAGCTTGGTTAAGGAGGGCACTGAAGCTTTCTTT
CASSLVKEGTEAFF